The present entry profiles one TCR beta chain with its context. Its antigen is not known. This sample is drawn from a study of T-cell memory formation after mild COVID-19. Study findings and constraints: From day 15 to 85, contracting clones were balanced between CD4 and CD8, whereas later expanders leaned toward CD4+. Shrinking CD4+ clones were chiefly CM and EM; CD8+ ones were chiefly EMRA. Certain responding clones were present in pre-infection memory, suggesting participation of cross-reactive memory.

MiXCR, run by TCRdb on the 5' RACE reads, gives a single entry per CDR3 protein. Of more than 100,000 distinct CDR3 sequences in the sample, around 15% were seen once. Germline loops: CDR1 SGDLS, CDR2 YYNGEE. V dropped 0 bases and J dropped 7; count of bases not matched to a gene: 4. The CDR3 runs to 15 residues. The chain couples TRBV9 to TRBJ2-1; TRBD1 matches at 10 bases. Specimen: PBMCs or a T cell subset sorted from them (not recorded which). The clonotype originates from a man younger than 30 who had mild COVID-19 (a few samples of this study predate the infection). Cell type and time point are not known. CDR3 region: CASSVEGQGSNEQFF. In nucleotides, the CDR3 is TGTGCCAGCAGCGTAGAGGGACAGGGGTCGAATGAGCAGTTCTTC.